This T cell receptor beta chain emerged from a study of T cells in Graves' hyperthyroidism and ophthalmopathy. The investigators amplified TCR beta CDR3 regions from RNA transcripts. Initially, a first-round RT-PCR of the TCR CDR3 employed the HTBI primer set. A single record per CDR3 protein comes from TCRdb applying MiXCR to the multiplex PCR reads. Counted here are a few hundred thousand distinct CDR3 sequences, approximately 16% occurring once; the ten biggest clones make up 29%. Trimming removed 5 bases at V and 4 bases at J, with 11 bases between. The CDR3 runs 13 residues. This clonotype was obtained from a woman aged 25 to 39 with Graves' ophthalmopathy. The specimen was blood. The V gene is TRBV12-3 or TRBV12-4, the J gene TRBJ1-1; D is possibly TRBD1 (6 bases). This chain's CDR3 is CASSTDSSTEAFF. CDR3 nucleotides: TGTGCCAGCAGTACGGACAGTAGCACTGAAGCTTTCTTT.